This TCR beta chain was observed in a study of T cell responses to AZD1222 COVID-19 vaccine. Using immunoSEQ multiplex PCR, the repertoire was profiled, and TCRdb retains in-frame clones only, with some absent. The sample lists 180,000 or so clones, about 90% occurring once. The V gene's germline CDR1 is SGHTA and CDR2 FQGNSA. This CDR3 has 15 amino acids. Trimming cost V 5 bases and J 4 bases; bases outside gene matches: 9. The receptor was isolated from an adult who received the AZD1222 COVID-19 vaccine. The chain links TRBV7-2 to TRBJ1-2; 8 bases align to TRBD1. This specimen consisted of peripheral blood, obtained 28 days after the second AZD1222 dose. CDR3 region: CASSRTGSQSYGYTF. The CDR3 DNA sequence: TGTGCCAGCAGCCGGACAGGGTCCCAAAGCTATGGCTACACCTTC.